These 4 T cell receptor beta chains originate from one sample sequenced in a study of blood T cell repertoires in COVID-19. Clones were sequenced by immunoSEQ multiplex PCR, and TCRdb holds only the in-frame ones, with some missing. The repertoire holds 360,000 or so clones, with 85% to 90% as singletons. The sequencing input was PBMCs or T cells enriched from blood (not recorded which). The receptors shown here come from a woman between 25 and 40 years old who had recovered from COVID-19.

The chain uses TRBV9 and TRBJ2-7; possibly TRBD2 for D (6 bases). Germline CDR1 SGDLS, CDR2 YYNGEE. CDR3 length: 16 amino acids. Deletions cut 4 bases from V and 6 bases from J, with 23 bases between. The CDR3 nucleotides read TGTGCCAGCAGCCCCCGGGTCGGGAGTTGGGATCGCGAGCAGTACTTC. It specifies CASSPRVGSWDREQYF.

This clone was picked up one time. The chain links TRBV6-5 to TRBJ2-3; a weak D match, TRBD2 (5 bases). The germline gives CDR1 MNHEY, CDR2 SVGAGI. CDR3 length: 14 residues. V dropped 3 bases and J dropped 5 bases, with 12 bases sitting between them. The CDR3 DNA follows: TGTGCCAGCAGTTATTTGGCCCGGGGAGATACGCAGTATTTT. It is translated as CASSYLARGDTQYF.

The V and J genes are TRBV7-3 and TRBJ2-2; 13 bases fit TRBD2. Germline V gives CDR1 SGHTA, CDR2 FQGTGA. Trimming took 5 bases from V and 6 from J; bases not matched to a gene: 6. The CDR3 is 16 residues long. The DNA of the CDR3 is TGTGCCAGCAGCACAAGTGGACTAGCGGGGGCCGGGGAGCTGTTTTTT. Its translation is CASSTSGLAGAGELFF.

The chain employs TRBV30 and TRBJ2-5; 8 bases map to TRBD2. The trim removed 1 base at V and 4 bases at J, leaving 8 bases unmatched. From germline, CDR1 is GTSNPN and CDR2 SVGIG (reference sequence). The CDR3 covers 15 residues. CDR3 DNA: TGTGCCTGGAGTGAAAAGCGGGAGCCGGTAGAGACCCAGTACTTC. Encoded protein: CAWSEKREPVETQYF.